Listed below are T cell receptor beta chains from one sample, sequenced in a study of immune evolution from preneoplasia to lung adenocarcinoma. TCRdb's copy holds only in-frame clones and misses some; the assay was immunoSEQ multiplex PCR. The table lists more than 3,500 clones, around 80% of them singletons. Sequencing input: FFPE adjacent normal lung tissue. These receptors came from a person between 65 and 79 years old with lung adenocarcinoma. CDR3s include the opening cysteine and the closing phenylalanine or tryptophan. A D gene is named only where the DNA matches it firmly. Only part of the rows carry a size: once, few, many, or a class if the clone is expanded.

j_call: TRBJ2-4
v_call: TRBV6-1
d_call: .
clone_size: .
cdr3_aa: CASISGTAKNIQYF
cdr3_nt: TGTGCCAGCATAAGCGGCACCGCCAAAAACATTCAGTACTTC

j_call: TRBJ2-2
v_call: TRBV6-1
d_call: TRBD1
clone_size: .
cdr3_aa: CASSSGTGLEELFF
cdr3_nt: TGTGCCAGCAGTTCCGGGACAGGCCTTGAGGAGCTGTTTTTT

j_call: TRBJ2-2
v_call: TRBV7-9
d_call: TRBD2
clone_size: .
cdr3_aa: CASSPTGTSGGGELFF
cdr3_nt: TGTGCCAGCAGCCCCACCGGGACTAGCGGGGGCGGGGAGCTGTTTTTT

j_call: TRBJ1-2
v_call: TRBV2
d_call: .
clone_size: few
cdr3_aa: CASSEDRSLYGYTF
cdr3_nt: TGTGCCAGCAGTGAAGACAGGAGCCTATATGGCTACACCTTC

j_call: TRBJ1-2
v_call: TRBV9
d_call: TRBD1
clone_size: .
cdr3_aa: CASSVYDRVGNYGYTF
cdr3_nt: TGTGCCAGCAGCGTTTATGACAGGGTGGGTAACTATGGCTACACCTTC

j_call: TRBJ1-1
v_call: TRBV29-1
d_call: .
clone_size: few
cdr3_aa: CSVSVGGDTEAFF
cdr3_nt: TGCAGCGTTTCCGTAGGGGGGGACACTGAAGCTTTCTTT

j_call: TRBJ1-1
v_call: TRBV5-6
d_call: .
clone_size: .
cdr3_aa: CASSLDGFANTEAFF
cdr3_nt: TGTGCCAGCAGCTTGGATGGGTTCGCGAACACTGAAGCTTTCTTT

j_call: TRBJ2-5
v_call: TRBV27
d_call: .
clone_size: .
cdr3_aa: CASIRETQYF
cdr3_nt: TGTGCCAGCATCCGGGAGACCCAGTACTTC

j_call: TRBJ2-7
v_call: TRBV9
d_call: .
clone_size: .
cdr3_aa: CASSVAGERGEQYF
cdr3_nt: TGTGCCAGCAGCGTAGCGGGGGAACGAGGGGAGCAGTACTTC

j_call: TRBJ1-3
v_call: TRBV19
d_call: TRBD1
clone_size: .
cdr3_aa: CASRQGALASGNTIYF
cdr3_nt: TGTGCCAGTCGACAGGGGGCCTTGGCCTCTGGAAACACCATATATTTT

j_call: TRBJ2-4
v_call: TRBV20-1
d_call: .
clone_size: once
cdr3_aa: CSVPPGGIQYF
cdr3_nt: TGCAGTGTCCCGCCCGGGGGCATTCAGTACTTC

j_call: TRBJ1-1
v_call: TRBV7-2
d_call: .
clone_size: few
cdr3_aa: CASSLQINTEAFF
cdr3_nt: TGTGCCAGCAGCCTCCAGATAAACACTGAAGCTTTCTTT

j_call: TRBJ2-5
v_call: TRBV6-6
d_call: .
clone_size: .
cdr3_aa: CASSRGDSDQETQYF
cdr3_nt: TGTGCCAGCAGTAGGGGGGACAGTGACCAAGAGACCCAGTACTTC

j_call: TRBJ1-5
v_call: TRBV5-1
d_call: .
clone_size: .
cdr3_aa: CASSPFGFSNQPQHF
cdr3_nt: TGCGCCAGCAGTCCCTTTGGATTTAGCAATCAGCCCCAGCATTTT

j_call: TRBJ2-1
v_call: TRBV9
d_call: .
clone_size: .
cdr3_aa: CASSPRYRDGEQFF
cdr3_nt: TGTGCCAGCAGCCCGCGTTACAGGGATGGTGAGCAGTTCTTC

j_call: TRBJ2-7
v_call: TRBV11-2
d_call: TRBD2
clone_size: few
cdr3_aa: CASSTWTSGVTYEQYF
cdr3_nt: TGTGCCAGCAGCACGTGGACTAGCGGGGTCACCTACGAGCAGTACTTC

j_call: TRBJ2-3
v_call: TRBV18
d_call: .
clone_size: .
cdr3_aa: CASSPPGTDTQYF
cdr3_nt: TGTGCCAGCTCACCACCGGGGACAGATACGCAGTATTTT

j_call: TRBJ1-2
v_call: TRBV16
d_call: .
clone_size: few
cdr3_aa: CASSQSGDYGYTF
cdr3_nt: TGTGCCAGCAGCCAATCGGGCGACTATGGCTACACCTTC

j_call: TRBJ2-7
v_call: TRBV29-1
d_call: TRBD2
clone_size: .
cdr3_aa: CSVGPGGSTYEQYF
cdr3_nt: TGCAGCGTTGGGCCGGGGGGGAGCACCTACGAGCAGTACTTC

j_call: TRBJ2-7
v_call: TRBV19
d_call: TRBD1
clone_size: .
cdr3_aa: CASSPGTGGIEQYF
cdr3_nt: TGTGCCAGTAGTCCCGGGACAGGGGGGATCGAGCAGTACTTC

j_call: TRBJ2-1
v_call: TRBV4-3
d_call: .
clone_size: .
cdr3_aa: CASSRLGLRGSNEQFF
cdr3_nt: TGCGCCAGCAGCCGGCTGGGACTTAGAGGGTCCAATGAGCAGTTCTTC

j_call: TRBJ1-4
v_call: TRBV5-4
d_call: .
clone_size: .
cdr3_aa: CASSQVQGRDEKLFF
cdr3_nt: TGTGCCAGCAGCCAGGTACAGGGACGTGATGAAAAACTGTTTTTT

j_call: TRBJ1-1
v_call: TRBV20-1
d_call: .
clone_size: .
cdr3_aa: CSAAQGTEAFF
cdr3_nt: TGCAGTGCAGCTCAGGGGACTGAAGCTTTCTTT

j_call: TRBJ2-3
v_call: TRBV29-1
d_call: TRBD1
clone_size: .
cdr3_aa: CSVEDQSAGQGADTQYF
cdr3_nt: TGCAGCGTTGAAGATCAGTCGGCCGGACAGGGGGCAGATACGCAGTATTTT

j_call: TRBJ1-3
v_call: TRBV5-6
d_call: .
clone_size: .
cdr3_aa: CASSLVGTGNTIYF
cdr3_nt: TGTGCCAGCAGCTTAGTAGGGACTGGAAACACCATATATTTT

j_call: TRBJ1-2
v_call: TRBV5-5
d_call: .
clone_size: .
cdr3_aa: CASSSTESYGYTF
cdr3_nt: TGTGCCAGCAGTTCCACAGAGTCCTATGGCTACACCTTC

j_call: TRBJ2-7
v_call: TRBV29-1
d_call: TRBD1
clone_size: large
cdr3_aa: CSDTGRDSSYEQYF
cdr3_nt: TGCAGCGACACCGGTCGGGACAGCTCCTACGAGCAGTACTTC

j_call: TRBJ2-1
v_call: TRBV6-5
d_call: .
clone_size: few
cdr3_aa: CASRPYPGTPTEFF
cdr3_nt: TGTGCCAGCAGACCATATCCCGGGACACCCACGGAGTTCTTC